The 25 T cell receptor beta chains presented below share a single source sample, sequenced in a study of shared clonotypes between healthy human individuals. Produced via immunoSEQ multiplex PCR; TCRdb's table is partial and in-frame only. This sample has around 2,000,000 clones, with 85% to 95% found just once. Sample: naive CD4+ T cells sorted from blood. Sample subset: CD45RA+ positively selected. The receptors were sampled from a man between 18 and 29 years old in good health.

The rearrangement uses TRBV10-3 and TRBJ1-2, with D possibly being TRBD1 (5 bases). V was pared by 2 bases and J by 4 bases, with 14 bases between. From germline, CDR1 is ENHRY and CDR2 SYGVKD. There are 15 residues in the CDR3. The CDR3, as DNA: TGTGCCATCAGTGAGGACCCGTGGGGGGTCTATGGCTACACCTTC. Amino acids: CAISEDPWGVYGYTF.

This chain uses TRBV5-1 with TRBJ2-2; TRBD2 matches 11 bases. With 4 bases clipped from V and 4 bases from J, the junction kept 6 bases outside the gene matches. From germline, CDR1 is SGHRS and CDR2 YFSETQ. The CDR3 totals 16 residues. DNA of the CDR3: TGCGCCAGCAGCGACGGGACTAGCGGCGGCACCGGGGAGCTGTTTTTT. Translated, it gives CASSDGTSGGTGELFF.

Regarding this clone: The sample has other DNA sequences that encode this CDR3 too. The rearrangement joins TRBV6-5 to TRBJ2-2, with D perhaps TRBD2 (6 bases). Germline loops: CDR1 MNHEY, CDR2 SVGAGI. Trimming left V 5 bases short and J 5 bases short, with 12 bases between. The CDR3 contains 14 residues. CDR3: CASSRTSGTGELFF. The CDR3 bases are TGTGCCAGCAGTAGAACAAGCGGGACCGGGGAGCTGTTTTTT.

V is TRBV18 and J is TRBJ1-4, with 8 bases aligning to TRBD1. The CDR3 length is 15 residues. V trimming: 6 bases; J trimming: 5 bases; junction bases outside the gene matches: 8. Germline CDR1 and CDR2: KGHSH and LQKENI. The CDR3 DNA reads as TGTGCCAGCTCCCTCGGACAGGGATCAAATGAAAAACTGTTTTTT. This sequence encodes CASSLGQGSNEKLFF.

The rearrangement links TRBV5-1 to TRBJ1-1, with unresolved D. Germline V CDR1 and CDR2: SGHRS, YFSETQ. The CDR3 consists of 15 residues. Trimming took 0 bases from V and 10 from J, leaving 19 bases between them. CDR3 sequence: CASSLGATLAPGAFF. The CDR3 nucleotides read TGCGCCAGCAGCTTGGGGGCGACATTGGCTCCCGGAGCTTTCTTT. The whole variable domain, remainder taken from reference TRBV5-1 and TRBJ1-1, is KAGVTQTPRYLIKTRGQQVTLSCSPISGHRSVSWYQQTPGQGLQFLFEYFSETQRNKGNFPGRFSGRQFSNSRSEMNVSTLELGDSALYLCASSLGATLAPGAFFGQGTRLTVV.

CDR3 nucleotide sequence: TGTGCCAGCAGTTACGGGGTAATGGGCAATCAGCCCCAGCATTTT. Protein: CASSYGVMGNQPQHF. The chain employs TRBV6-6 and TRBJ1-5; no clear D gene. This CDR3 has 15 amino acids. CDR1 is MNHNY, CDR2 SVGAGI, per germline (reference sequence). V was cut by 2 bases and J by 2 bases, with 10 bases left in between.

CDR3 in amino acids: CASSPPGQIFQYF. CDR3 coding DNA: TGTGCCAGCTCACCACCGGGACAGATTTTTCAGTACTTC. This chain joins TRBV18 and TRBJ2-4; 7 bases match TRBD1. V shed 0 bases and J 11 bases; nucleotides not matched to a gene: 4. CDR1 is KGHSH and CDR2 is LQKENI in the germline V gene. CDR3 size: 13 residues. The variable domain in full, completed from reference TRBV18 and TRBJ2-4, reads NAGVMQNPRHLVRRRGQEARLRCSPMKGHSHVYWYRQLPEEGLKFMVYLQKENIIDESGMPKERFSAEFPKEGPSILRIQQVVRGDSAAYFCASSPPGQIFQYFGAGTRLSVL.

This chain connects TRBV2 to TRBJ2-1; 8 bases match TRBD2. This CDR3 comprises 18 residues. The germline CDR1 and CDR2 sequences are SNHLY and FYNNEI. The J segment lost 2 bases and the V segment lost 6 bases, leaving 15 bases of the junction unmatched. The CDR3 here is CASSHPGGRAGAYNEQFF. The CDR3 bases are TGTGCCAGCAGCCACCCCGGGGGCCGAGCGGGGGCCTACAATGAGCAGTTCTTC. The whole variable domain, remainder taken from reference TRBV2 and TRBJ2-1, is EPEVTQTPSHQVTQMGQEVILRCVPISNHLYFYWYRQILGQKVEFLVSFYNNEISEKSEIFDDQFSVERPDGSNFTLKIRSTKLEDSAMYFCASSHPGGRAGAYNEQFFGPGTRLTVL.

Comment on this clone: Within the sample, other DNA sequences also encode this same CDR3. The V gene is TRBV29-1, the J gene TRBJ2-7; D unresolved. Trimming took 4 bases from V and 3 from J, leaving 7 bases between them. Germline V CDR1 and CDR2: SQVTM, ANQGSEA. This CDR3 region has 11 residues. In DNA, the CDR3 is TGCAGCGTTGGGCAAAACTACGAGCAGTACTTC. It codes for CSVGQNYEQYF.

The V and J genes are TRBV4-2 and TRBJ1-6, with 10 bases identical to TRBD1. This CDR3 is built from 16 residues. CDR1 is LGHNA, CDR2 YNFKEQ, per germline. Trimming at V came to 4 bases and at J to 8 bases, leaving 8 bases not matched to a gene. The CDR3 sequence: CASSPEAGTGDSPLHF. The DNA of the CDR3 is TGTGCCAGCAGCCCTGAAGCCGGGACAGGGGATTCACCCCTCCACTTT.

The V gene is TRBV2, the J gene TRBJ1-2, with TRBD1 matching 10 bases. V gave up 7 bases and J gave up 6 bases; unmatched junction bases: 11. Germline CDR1 reads SNHLY; CDR2 reads FYNNEI. CDR3 length equals 15 residues. In DNA form, the CDR3 reads TGTGCCAGCACCGTGGGGACAGGGGACGTTAATGGCTACACCTTC. This gives the protein CASTVGTGDVNGYTF.

The chain employs TRBV4-1 and TRBJ1-5; D is uncertain. Germline loops: CDR1 MGHRA, CDR2 YSYEKL. Trimming pared 3 bases from V and 5 bases from J, leaving 8 bases between. The CDR3 loop spans 13 amino acids. CDR3 DNA sequence: TGCGCCAGCAGCCATAACAGTGATCAGCCCCAGCATTTT. Translated, it gives CASSHNSDQPQHF.

This clone was found once. The gene calls are TRBV9 and TRBJ2-7; no definite D call. V lost 3 bases, J lost 6 bases, and 16 bases lay in between. The CDR3 has 14 residues. CDR1 is SGDLS and CDR2 is YYNGEE in the germline V gene. The CDR3 bases are TGTGCCAGCAGCGAATCCCTAGTTGGTTCCGAGCAGTACTTC. Translated, it gives CASSESLVGSEQYF.

The CDR3, as DNA: TGTGCCAGCAGCTCAACGGGGGGAATGGGAACCGGGGAGCTGTTTTTT. Translation gives CASSSTGGMGTGELFF. The genes are TRBV7-9 and TRBJ2-2; TRBD2 agrees at 7 bases. The germline V gene has CDR1 SEHNR and CDR2 FQNEAQ (reference sequence). After removal of 4 bases from V and 5 bases from J, the junction contained 10 bases not matched to a gene. The length of the CDR3 is 16 residues.

V and J are TRBV28 and TRBJ2-7; perhaps TRBD1 as D (5 bases). The germline V gene encodes CDR1 MDHEN and CDR2 SYDVKM. The CDR3 totals 14 residues. V dropped 7 bases and J dropped 0 bases, with 13 bases sitting between them. In DNA, the CDR3 is TGTGCCAGCACCCGGACAAGGAGCTCCTACGAGCAGTACTTC. This translates into CASTRTRSSYEQYF.

The J gene is TRBJ2-7, the V gene TRBV6-6, with 9 nucleotides matching TRBD1. Looked up from germline, CDR1 is MNHNY and CDR2 is SVGAGI (reference sequence). V gave up 5 bases and J gave up 2 bases; unmatched junction bases: 7. This CDR3 has 15 amino acids. The CDR3 protein is CASSRTGVQAYEQYF. The CDR3, as DNA: TGTGCCAGCAGTCGGACAGGGGTCCAAGCCTACGAGCAGTACTTC.

The rearrangement uses TRBV7-2 and TRBJ2-2, with a weak D call TRBD2 (7 bases). Germline CDR1 and CDR2: SGHTA and FQGNSA. V was clipped by 4 bases and J by 4 bases, with 10 bases between them. The CDR3 extends over 14 amino acids. Here the CDR3 DNA reads TGTGCCAGCAGCTCCCGGGGGGCCACCGGGGAGCTGTTTTTT. Protein: CASSSRGATGELFF.

The chain employs TRBV6-1 and TRBJ2-5, with D perhaps matching TRBD2 (5 bases). Germline CDR1 and CDR2: MNHNS and SASEGT. Deletions cut 6 bases from V and 7 bases from J, with 27 bases between. There are 17 residues in the CDR3. CDR3 sequence: CASSERASRTWDGTQYF. The CDR3 nucleotides read TGTGCCAGCAGCGAACGGGCTAGCAGAACCTGGGATGGGACCCAGTACTTC.

V gene TRBV28 combines with J gene TRBJ2-5; 7 nucleotides line up with TRBD1. Per the germline V gene, CDR1 is MDHEN and CDR2 is SYDVKM. The CDR3 is made up of 14 amino acids. The trim removed 8 bases at V and 3 bases at J, leaving 9 bases unmatched. This CDR3 is CASRAGTAEETQYF. CDR3 DNA: TGTGCCAGCCGAGCCGGGACAGCTGAAGAGACCCAGTACTTC. The full variable domain, in which reference TRBV28 and TRBJ2-5 provide the parts outside the CDR3, is DVKVTQSSRYLVKRTGEKVFLECVQDMDHENMFWYRQDPGLGLRLIYFSYDVKMKEKGDIPEGYSVSREKKERFSLILESASTNQTSMYLCASRAGTAEETQYFGPGTRLLVL.

The chain combines TRBV10-3 with TRBJ2-1; 13 bases map to TRBD2. The CDR3 extends over 16 amino acids. Germline CDR1 and CDR2: ENHRY and SYGVKD. The V segment lost 4 bases and the J segment 2 bases; nucleotides outside the gene matches: 2. In DNA, the CDR3 is TGTGCCATCAGTGGGGGGACTAGCGGGGCCTACAATGAGCAGTTCTTC. As protein: CAISGGTSGAYNEQFF.

Only one count was recorded for this clone. The chain has TRBV7-8 and TRBJ1-4; a possible D gene is TRBD1 (6 bases). The CDR3 is 15 residues long. The V gene's germline CDR1 is SGHVS and CDR2 FQNEAQ. The V end lost 2 bases, the J end lost 4 bases, and 11 bases lay between the germline ends. As DNA, the CDR3 is TGTGCCAGCAGCTTAATGGGGGGCCTTAATGAAAAACTGTTTTTT. This translates into CASSLMGGLNEKLFF.

The V call is TRBV6-5, the J call TRBJ1-1; D is perhaps TRBD1 (5 bases). CDR1 is MNHEY and CDR2 is SVGAGI in the germline V gene. Trimming cost V 7 bases and J 1 base, with 10 bases left between them. This CDR3 is 13 amino acids long. This CDR3 reads CASTGTGNTEAFF. CDR3 bases: TGTGCCAGCACCGGGACGGGGAACACTGAAGCTTTCTTT.

The rearrangement joins TRBV2 to TRBJ1-6; the match to TRBD1 covers 8 bases. The J segment lost 8 bases and the V segment lost 6 bases, leaving 3 bases of the junction unmatched. The CDR3 covers 13 residues. Germline V gene lookup returns CDR1 SNHLY and CDR2 FYNNEI. Here the CDR3 reads CASRQGEDSPLHF. Here the CDR3 DNA reads TGTGCCAGCAGACAGGGGGAGGATTCACCCCTCCACTTT.

The gene calls are TRBV6-1 and TRBJ2-7, with a possible D match to TRBD2 (5 bases). Trimming took off 7 bases at V and 2 bases at J, with 15 bases between the two ends. Germline V gene data show CDR1 as MNHNS and CDR2 as SASEGT. This CDR3 is 14 amino acids long. CDR3 coding DNA: TGTGCCAGCAATATAGGACTGACGACCTACGAGCAGTACTTC. It codes for CASNIGLTTYEQYF.

This chain joins TRBV2 and TRBJ1-6; 8 positions agree with TRBD1. The V segment lost 2 bases and the J segment 5 bases; nucleotides outside the gene matches: 5. The CDR3 totals 16 residues. Germline V gene sequence: CDR1 SNHLY, CDR2 FYNNEI. The CDR3 bases are TGTGCCAGCAGTGAATGGGGACAGGCGAATAATTCACCCCTCCACTTT. This encodes CASSEWGQANNSPLHF.